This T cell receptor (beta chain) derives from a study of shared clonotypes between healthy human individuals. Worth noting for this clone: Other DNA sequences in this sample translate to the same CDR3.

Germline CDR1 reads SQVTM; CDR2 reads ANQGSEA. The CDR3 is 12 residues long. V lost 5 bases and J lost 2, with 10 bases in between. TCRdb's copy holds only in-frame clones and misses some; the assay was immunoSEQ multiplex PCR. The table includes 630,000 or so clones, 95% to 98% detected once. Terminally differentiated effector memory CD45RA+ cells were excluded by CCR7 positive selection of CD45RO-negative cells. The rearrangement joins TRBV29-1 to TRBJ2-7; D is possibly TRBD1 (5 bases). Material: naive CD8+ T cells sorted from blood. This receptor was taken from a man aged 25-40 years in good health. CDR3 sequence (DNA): TGCAGCGTTCGCCAGGGCGCCTACGAGCAGTACTTC. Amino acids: CSVRQGAYEQYF.